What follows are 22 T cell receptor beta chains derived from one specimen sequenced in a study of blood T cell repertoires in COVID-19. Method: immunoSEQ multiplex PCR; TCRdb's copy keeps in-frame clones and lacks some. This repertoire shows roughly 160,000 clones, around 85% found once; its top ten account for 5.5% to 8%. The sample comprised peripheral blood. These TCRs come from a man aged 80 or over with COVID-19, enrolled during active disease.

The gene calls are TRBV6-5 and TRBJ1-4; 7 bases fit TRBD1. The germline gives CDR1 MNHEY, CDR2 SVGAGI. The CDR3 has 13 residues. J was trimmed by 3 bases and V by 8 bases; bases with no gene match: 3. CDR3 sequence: CASWTGSNEKLFF. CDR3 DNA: TGTGCCAGCTGGACAGGCTCTAATGAAAAACTGTTTTTT.

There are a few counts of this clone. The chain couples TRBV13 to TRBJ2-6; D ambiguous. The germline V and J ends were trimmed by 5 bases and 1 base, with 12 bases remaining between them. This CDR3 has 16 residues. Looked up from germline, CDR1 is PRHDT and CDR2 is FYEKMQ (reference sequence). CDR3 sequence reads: CASSPRYSSGANVLTF. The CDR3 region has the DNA TGTGCCAGCAGCCCCCGGTATTCGTCTGGGGCCAACGTCCTGACTTTC.

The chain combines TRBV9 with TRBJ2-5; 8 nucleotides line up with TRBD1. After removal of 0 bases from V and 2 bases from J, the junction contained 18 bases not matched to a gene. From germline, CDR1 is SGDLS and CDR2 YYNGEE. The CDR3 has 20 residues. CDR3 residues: CASSVVAAGWAGTGQETQYF. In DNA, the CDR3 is TGTGCCAGCAGCGTAGTGGCGGCCGGCTGGGCCGGGACAGGTCAAGAGACCCAGTACTTC.

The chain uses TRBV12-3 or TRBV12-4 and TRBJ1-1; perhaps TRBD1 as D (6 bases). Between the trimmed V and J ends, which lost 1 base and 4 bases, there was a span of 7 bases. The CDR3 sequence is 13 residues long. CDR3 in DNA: TGTGCCAGCAGTTTAGGGGGGCCCACTGAAGCTTTCTTT. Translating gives CASSLGGPTEAFF.

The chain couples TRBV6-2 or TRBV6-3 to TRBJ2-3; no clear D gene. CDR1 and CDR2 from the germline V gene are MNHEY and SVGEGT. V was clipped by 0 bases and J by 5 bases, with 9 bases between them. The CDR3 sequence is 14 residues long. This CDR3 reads CASSYSTPRDTQYF. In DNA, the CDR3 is TGTGCCAGCAGTTACTCCACCCCTAGAGATACGCAGTATTTT.

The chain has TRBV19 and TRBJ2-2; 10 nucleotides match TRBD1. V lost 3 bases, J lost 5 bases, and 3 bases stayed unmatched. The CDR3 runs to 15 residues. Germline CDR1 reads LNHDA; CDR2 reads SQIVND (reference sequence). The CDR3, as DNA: TGTGCCAGTAGTATGGGGGACAGGGGAACCGGGGAGCTGTTTTTT. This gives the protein CASSMGDRGTGELFF.

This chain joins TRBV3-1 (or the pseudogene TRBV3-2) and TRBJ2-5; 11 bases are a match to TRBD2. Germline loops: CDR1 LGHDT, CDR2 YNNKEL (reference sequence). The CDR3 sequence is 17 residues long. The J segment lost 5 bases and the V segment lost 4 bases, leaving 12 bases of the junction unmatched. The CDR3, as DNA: TGTGCCAGCAGCCCCGGACTAGCGGGTCCCTCGTGGGAGACCCAGTACTTC. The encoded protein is CASSPGLAGPSWETQYF.

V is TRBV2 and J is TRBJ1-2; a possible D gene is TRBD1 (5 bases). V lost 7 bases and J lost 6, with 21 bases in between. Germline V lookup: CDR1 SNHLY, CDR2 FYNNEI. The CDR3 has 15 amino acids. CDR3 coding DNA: TGTGCCAGCATTTTGTCAGGGCCACCTCTTGATGGCTACACCTTC. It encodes CASILSGPPLDGYTF.

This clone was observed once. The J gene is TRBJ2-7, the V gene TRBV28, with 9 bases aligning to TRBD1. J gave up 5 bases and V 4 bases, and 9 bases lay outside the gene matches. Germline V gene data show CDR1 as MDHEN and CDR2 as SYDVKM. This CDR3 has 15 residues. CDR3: CASSSLGTGLHEQYF. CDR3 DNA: TGTGCCAGCAGTTCGCTTGGGACAGGGTTACACGAGCAGTACTTC.

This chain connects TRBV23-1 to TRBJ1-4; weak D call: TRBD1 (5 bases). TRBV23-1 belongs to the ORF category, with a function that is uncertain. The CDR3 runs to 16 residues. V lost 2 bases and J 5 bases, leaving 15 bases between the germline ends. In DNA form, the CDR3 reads TGCGCCAGCAGTCAACCGACTAGGGGACGGAATGAAAAACTGTTTTTT. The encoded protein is CASSQPTRGRNEKLFF.

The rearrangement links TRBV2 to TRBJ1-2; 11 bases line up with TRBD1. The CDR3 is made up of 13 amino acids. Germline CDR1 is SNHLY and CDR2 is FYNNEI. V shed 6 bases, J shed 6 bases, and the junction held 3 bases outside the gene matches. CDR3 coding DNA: TGTGCCAGCAGGGGGACAGGGGGGGATGGCTACACCTTC. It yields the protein CASRGTGGDGYTF.

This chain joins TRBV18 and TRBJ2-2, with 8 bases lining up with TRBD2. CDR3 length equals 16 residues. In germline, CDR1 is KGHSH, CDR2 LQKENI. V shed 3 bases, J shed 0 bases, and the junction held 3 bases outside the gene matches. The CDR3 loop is CASSPRAGANTGELFF. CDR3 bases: TGTGCCAGCTCACCCCGAGCGGGGGCGAACACCGGGGAGCTGTTTTTT.

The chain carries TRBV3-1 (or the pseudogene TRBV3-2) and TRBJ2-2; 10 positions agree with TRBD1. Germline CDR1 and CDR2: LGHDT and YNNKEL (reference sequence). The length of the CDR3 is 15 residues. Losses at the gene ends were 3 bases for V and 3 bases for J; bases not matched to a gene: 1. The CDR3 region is CASSHGQGDTGELFF. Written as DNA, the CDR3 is TGTGCCAGCAGCCACGGACAGGGGGACACCGGGGAGCTGTTTTTT.

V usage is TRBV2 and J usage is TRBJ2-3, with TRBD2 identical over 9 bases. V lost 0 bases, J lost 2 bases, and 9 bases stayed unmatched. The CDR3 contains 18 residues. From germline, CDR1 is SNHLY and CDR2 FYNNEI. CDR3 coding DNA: TGTGCCAGCAGTGAAGCGCTTGGGGCTAGCGGGGACACAGATACGCAGTATTTT. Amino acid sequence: CASSEALGASGDTDTQYF.

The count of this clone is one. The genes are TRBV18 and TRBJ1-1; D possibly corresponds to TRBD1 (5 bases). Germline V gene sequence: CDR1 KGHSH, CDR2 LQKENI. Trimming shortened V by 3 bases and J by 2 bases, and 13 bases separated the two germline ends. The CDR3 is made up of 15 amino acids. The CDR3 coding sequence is TGTGCCAGCTCACCTACCCGGGGGGGAAACACTGAAGCTTTCTTT. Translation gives CASSPTRGGNTEAFF.

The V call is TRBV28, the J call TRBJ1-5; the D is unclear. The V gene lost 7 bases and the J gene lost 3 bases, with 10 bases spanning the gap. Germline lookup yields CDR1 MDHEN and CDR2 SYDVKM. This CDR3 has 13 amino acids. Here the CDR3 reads CASTWENNQPQHF. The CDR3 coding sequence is TGTGCCAGCACCTGGGAGAACAATCAGCCCCAGCATTTT.

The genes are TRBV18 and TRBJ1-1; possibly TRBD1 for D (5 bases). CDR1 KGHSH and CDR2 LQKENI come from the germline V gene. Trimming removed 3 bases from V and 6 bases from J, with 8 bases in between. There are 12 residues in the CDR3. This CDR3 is CASSPDISEAFF. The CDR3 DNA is TGTGCCAGCTCACCGGACATTTCTGAAGCTTTCTTT. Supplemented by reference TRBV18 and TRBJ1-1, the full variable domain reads NAGVMQNPRHLVRRRGQEARLRCSPMKGHSHVYWYRQLPEEGLKFMVYLQKENIIDESGMPKERFSAEFPKEGPSILRIQQVVRGDSAAYFCASSPDISEAFFGQGTRLTVV.

The CDR3 protein is CASSWRGNTEAFF. In DNA, the CDR3 is TGTGCCAGCAGTTGGCGGGGGAACACTGAAGCTTTCTTT. The rearrangement uses TRBV12-3 or TRBV12-4 and TRBJ1-1, with D unresolved. Trimming took 4 bases from V and 1 from J, leaving 7 bases between them. The CDR3 runs 13 residues.

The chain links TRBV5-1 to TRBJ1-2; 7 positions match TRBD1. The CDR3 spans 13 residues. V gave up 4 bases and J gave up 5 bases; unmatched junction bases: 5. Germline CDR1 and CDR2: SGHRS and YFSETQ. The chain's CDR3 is CASSTGQKYGYTF. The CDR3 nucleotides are TGCGCCAGCAGCACGGGACAGAAATATGGCTACACCTTC.

The CDR3 here is CASSAEIVEAGNTIYF. The CDR3 DNA sequence: TGTGCCAGCAGCGCAGAGATTGTTGAGGCTGGAAACACCATATATTTT. This chain links TRBV7-9 with TRBJ1-3, with D unclear. V shed 5 bases and J shed 2 bases, with 16 bases lying between them. Germline values: CDR1 SEHNR, CDR2 FQNEAQ (reference sequence). The CDR3 is made up of 16 amino acids.

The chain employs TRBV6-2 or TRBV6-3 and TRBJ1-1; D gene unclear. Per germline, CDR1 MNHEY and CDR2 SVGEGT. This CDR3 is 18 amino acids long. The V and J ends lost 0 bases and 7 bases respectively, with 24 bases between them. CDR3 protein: CASSYSRKGGGRFGEAFF. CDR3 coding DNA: TGTGCCAGCAGTTACTCGAGAAAGGGCGGAGGTAGGTTTGGTGAAGCTTTCTTT.

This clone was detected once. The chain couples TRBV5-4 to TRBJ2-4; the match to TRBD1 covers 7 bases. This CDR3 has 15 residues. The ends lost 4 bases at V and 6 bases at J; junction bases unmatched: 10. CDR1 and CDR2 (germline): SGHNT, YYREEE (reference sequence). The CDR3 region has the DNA TGTGCCAGCAGCCGCTATGGGGACAGTATAAACATTCAGTACTTC. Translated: CASSRYGDSINIQYF.